One and the same sample provided the 4 T cell receptor beta chains below, sequenced in a study of human T cells and chemical hapten exposure. TCRdb re-called the RACE reads through MiXCR, storing one row per CDR3 protein. The repertoire holds about 57,000 distinct CDR3 sequences, 9.3% seen once, with less than 15% in the top ten. Noted time point: patch test 1, 2 weeks after DPC sensitization. Treatment reported: therapeutic diphenylcyclopropenone sensitization with weekly scalp DPC. Here the sequenced sample was whole blood, taken in connection with sensitization to the hapten diphenylcyclopropenone (DPC). The receptors derive from a woman between 35 and 50 years old with alopecia areata. Some clones in this sample may be carry-over from other donors' samples.

In this sample, this clonotype turned up many times. This chain connects TRBV20-1 to TRBJ1-1, with a tentative D call TRBD1 (6 bases). The CDR3 spans 13 residues. V gave up 5 bases and J gave up 5 bases, with 15 bases separating them. Germline assignment: CDR1 DFQATT and CDR2 SNEGSKA (reference sequence). CDR3 bases: TGCAGTGCTTTCCGACAGGTAGCTACTGAAGCTTTCTTT. It specifies CSAFRQVATEAFF.

The sample holds many counts of this clonotype. V usage is TRBV6-6 and J usage is TRBJ2-2; TRBD2 agrees at 11 bases. The CDR3 is 16 residues long. The trim removed 5 bases at V and 1 base at J, leaving 3 bases unmatched. The germline CDR1 and CDR2 sequences are MNHNY and SVGAGI (reference sequence). CDR3 in amino acids: CASSPGTSGNTGELFF. The CDR3 DNA follows: TGTGCCAGCAGTCCCGGGACTAGCGGGAACACCGGGGAGCTGTTTTTT.

This clonotype was observed many times. V gene TRBV30 combines with J gene TRBJ1-1, with D possibly being TRBD1 (6 bases). Germline assignment: CDR1 GTSNPN and CDR2 SVGIG (reference sequence). This CDR3 is built from 16 residues. V gave up 1 base and J gave up 2 bases, with 17 bases separating them. In DNA form, the CDR3 reads TGTGCCTGGAGTGCCACCTCGATTGGGGGCAACACTGAAGCTTTCTTT. Translation gives CAWSATSIGGNTEAFF.

V gene TRBV6-6 combines with J gene TRBJ1-5, with a possible D match to TRBD1 (5 bases). Per germline, CDR1 MNHNY and CDR2 SVGAGI (reference sequence). This CDR3 is built from 15 residues. V lost 10 bases and J 4 bases, leaving 20 bases between the germline ends. The CDR3 spells CATLERRGGNQPQHF. CDR3 nucleotide sequence: TGTGCCACCCTGGAACGGAGGGGAGGTAATCAGCCCCAGCATTTT.